The present TCR beta chain was sequenced within a study of cytomegalovirus exposure and HLA in healthy donors. Findings and limits, study-wide: Investigators reported 150 to 200 TCR beta chains as tied to cytomegalovirus. Researchers reported in a later analysis that a missense DCLRE1C variant was tied to TCR beta V- and J-gene trimming.

Germline-derived CDR1 and CDR2 are WSHSY and SAAADI. Trimming cost V 5 bases and J 2 bases; bases outside gene matches: 4. The CDR3 loop spans 14 amino acids. Details on this clone: Its specificity is unknown.

With 60 Vbeta and 13 Jbeta primers, the PCR was carried out. Sequencing was performed with immunoSEQ multiplex PCR; in TCRdb, only in-frame clones are kept and a portion is missing. Of under 130,000 clones listed, roughly 80% are singletons. Material for sequencing was PBMCs. The TCR sequence derives from a woman in her 40s in good health and CMV-seropositive. The gene calls are TRBV10-2 and TRBJ2-7; 9 positions agree with TRBD2. This CDR3 reads CASSLSGRTYEQYF. DNA of the CDR3: TGCGCCAGCAGTCTTAGCGGGAGAACCTACGAGCAGTACTTC.